This T cell receptor (beta chain) derives from a study of identical twins. Study-wide results and caveats: The presence of invariant MAIT and iNKT cells could partly confound analyses of zero-insertion sequences. High-abundance cord blood beta clonotypes had fewer insertions; memory repertoires showed none. Sequences that were beta out-of-frame showed weaker excess twin sharing.

Unique molecular identifiers were in the cDNA, with template-switch universal primer binding. TCRdb reprocessed the 5' RACE reads via MiXCR and lists one record per CDR3 protein. The sample contains roughly 690,000 distinct CDR3 sequences, 5.5% to 6.5% of which appear only once. This clonotype was seen only a few times. Its antigen is as yet unknown. The junction had 11 bases not matched to a gene; V was cut back by 7 bases and J by 5 bases. The CDR3 has 18 residues. The germline V gene has CDR1 SNHLY and CDR2 FYNNEI. The rearrangement joins TRBV2 to TRBJ2-2; TRBD2 matches 15 bases. This sequence originates from a man aged 18 to 35 in good health. Sequencing was carried out using naive T cells sorted from blood. The CDR3 region is CASTDRTSGRAGTGELFF. In nucleotides, the CDR3 is TGTGCCAGCACCGACAGGACTAGCGGGAGGGCTGGAACCGGGGAGCTGTTTTTT.